This T cell receptor (beta chain) was sequenced during a study of shared clonotypes between healthy human individuals. Study-level points and caveats: Naive subsets typically showed greater estimated richness than memory subsets.

Naive CD45RA+ and memory CD45RA-negative subsets were split from CD4+ cells. CDR3 length: 14 amino acids. Germline V gene data show CDR1 as LNHNV and CDR2 as YYDKDF (reference sequence). V lost 7 bases and J 0 bases, leaving 10 bases between the germline ends. A word on this clone: The antigen is unknown.

Profiling relied on immunoSEQ multiplex PCR, and the TCRdb table lists in-frame clones only, not all of them. The sample lists about 2.4 million clones; 90% to 95% were seen once. Material: naive CD4+ T cells from PBMCs. The sample's subset: CD45RA+ positively selected. The clonotype originates from a man aged 18 to 29 in good health. Some clones in this sample may be carry-over from other donors' samples. The chain carries TRBV15 and TRBJ2-1, with no clear D. CDR3 in amino acids: CATKRGSSYNEQFF. The CDR3, as DNA: TGTGCCACCAAAAGAGGCAGCTCCTACAATGAGCAGTTCTTC.